Detailed here is one T cell receptor (beta chain). Its antigen is currently unknown. TCR beta cDNA libraries included unique molecular identifiers. TCRdb reanalysed the PCR reads using MiXCR and keeps one entry per CDR3 protein. The sample has under 200,000 distinct CDR3 sequences; under 40% are singletons. This entry is derived from a study of post-analysis software for immune sequencing data. Regarding the study as a whole: Higher frequency in patients than in controls was seen for about five TRBV segments, with TRBV5-6, TRBV5-1 and TRBV20-1 among them.

V lost 2 bases and J lost 5, with 25 bases in between. The CDR3 runs to 18 residues. Germline CDR1 is SQVTM and CDR2 is ANQGSEA. This rearrangement joins TRBV29-1 to TRBJ2-4; TRBD1 or TRBD2 may be the D gene (6 bases each). Source: blood, taken after autologous hematopoietic stem cell transplantation. The TCR originated in a girl aged 10-17 years with multiple sclerosis. CDR3 nucleotides: TGCAGCGTTGAATTAGGGGGGCTCCGGGGGCGGAGGGAAAACATTCAGTACTTC. Protein: CSVELGGLRGRRENIQYF.